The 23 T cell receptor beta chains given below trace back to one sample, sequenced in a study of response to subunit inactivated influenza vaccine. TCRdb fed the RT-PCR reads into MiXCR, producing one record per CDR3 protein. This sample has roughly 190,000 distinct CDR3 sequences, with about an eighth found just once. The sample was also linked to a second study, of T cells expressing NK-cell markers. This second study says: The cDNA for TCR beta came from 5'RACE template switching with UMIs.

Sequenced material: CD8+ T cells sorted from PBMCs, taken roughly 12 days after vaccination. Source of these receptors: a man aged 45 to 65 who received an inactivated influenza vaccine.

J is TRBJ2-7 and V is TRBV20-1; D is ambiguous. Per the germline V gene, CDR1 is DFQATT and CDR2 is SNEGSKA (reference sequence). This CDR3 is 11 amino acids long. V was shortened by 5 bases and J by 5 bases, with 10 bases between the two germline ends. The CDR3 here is CSARRWDEQYF. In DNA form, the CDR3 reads TGCAGTGCTCGCAGGTGGGACGAGCAGTACTTC.

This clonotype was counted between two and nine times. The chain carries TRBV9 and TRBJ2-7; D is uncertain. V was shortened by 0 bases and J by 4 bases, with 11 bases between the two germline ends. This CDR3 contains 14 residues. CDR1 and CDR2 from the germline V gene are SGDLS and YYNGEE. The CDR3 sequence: CASSVVPTAYEQYF. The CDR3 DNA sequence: TGTGCCAGCAGCGTAGTCCCCACTGCGTACGAGCAGTACTTC.

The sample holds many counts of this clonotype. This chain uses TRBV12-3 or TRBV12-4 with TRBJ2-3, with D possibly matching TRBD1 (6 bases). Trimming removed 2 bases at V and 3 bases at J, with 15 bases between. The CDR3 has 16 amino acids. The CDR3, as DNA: TGTGCCAGCAGTTTACGGCAGGGGTGGGGGACAGATACGCAGTATTTT. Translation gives CASSLRQGWGTDTQYF.

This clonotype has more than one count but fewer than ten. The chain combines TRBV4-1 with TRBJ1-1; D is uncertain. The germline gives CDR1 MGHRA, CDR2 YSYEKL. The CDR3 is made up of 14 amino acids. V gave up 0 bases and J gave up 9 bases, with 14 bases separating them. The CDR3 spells CASSQEWIPGKAFF. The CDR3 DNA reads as TGCGCCAGCAGCCAAGAATGGATTCCCGGGAAAGCTTTCTTT.

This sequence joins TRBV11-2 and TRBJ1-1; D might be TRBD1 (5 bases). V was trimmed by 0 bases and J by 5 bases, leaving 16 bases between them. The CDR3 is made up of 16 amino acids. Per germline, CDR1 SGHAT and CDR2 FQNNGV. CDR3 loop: CASSLDPSGKDTEAFF. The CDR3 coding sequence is TGTGCCAGCAGCTTAGATCCGTCAGGGAAGGATACTGAAGCTTTCTTT.

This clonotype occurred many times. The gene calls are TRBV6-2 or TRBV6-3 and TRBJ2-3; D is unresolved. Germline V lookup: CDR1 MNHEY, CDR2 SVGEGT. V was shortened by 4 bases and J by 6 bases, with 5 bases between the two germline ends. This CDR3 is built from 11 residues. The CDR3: CASSSADTQYF. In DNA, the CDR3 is TGTGCCAGCAGTTCCGCGGATACGCAGTATTTT.

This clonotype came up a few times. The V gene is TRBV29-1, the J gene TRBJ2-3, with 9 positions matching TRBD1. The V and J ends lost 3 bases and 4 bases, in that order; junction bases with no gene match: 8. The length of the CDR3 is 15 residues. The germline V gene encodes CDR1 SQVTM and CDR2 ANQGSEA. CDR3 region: CSVERTGVSPDTQYF. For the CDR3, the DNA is TGCAGCGTTGAGAGGACAGGGGTTAGCCCAGATACGCAGTATTTT.

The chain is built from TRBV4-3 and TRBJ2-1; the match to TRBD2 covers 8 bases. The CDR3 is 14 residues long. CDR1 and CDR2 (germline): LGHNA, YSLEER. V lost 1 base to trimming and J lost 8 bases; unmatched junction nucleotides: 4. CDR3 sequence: CASSQGSGTDEQFF. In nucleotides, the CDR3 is TGCGCCAGCAGCCAAGGTAGCGGGACGGATGAGCAGTTCTTC.

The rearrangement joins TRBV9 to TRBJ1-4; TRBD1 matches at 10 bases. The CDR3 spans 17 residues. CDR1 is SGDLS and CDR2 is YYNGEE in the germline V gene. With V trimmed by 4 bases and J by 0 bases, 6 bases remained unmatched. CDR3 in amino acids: CASSSTGGSTTNEKLFF. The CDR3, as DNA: TGTGCCAGCAGCTCGACAGGGGGCAGTACAACTAATGAAAAACTGTTTTTT.

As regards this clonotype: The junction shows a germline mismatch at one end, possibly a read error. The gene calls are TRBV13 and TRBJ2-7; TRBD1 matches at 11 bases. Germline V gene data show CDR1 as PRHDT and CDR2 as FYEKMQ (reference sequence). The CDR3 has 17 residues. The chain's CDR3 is CVSSSSSGTGGSYEQYF. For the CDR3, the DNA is TGTGTCAGCAGCTCATCTTCCGGGACAGGGGGTTCCTACGAGCAGTACTTC.

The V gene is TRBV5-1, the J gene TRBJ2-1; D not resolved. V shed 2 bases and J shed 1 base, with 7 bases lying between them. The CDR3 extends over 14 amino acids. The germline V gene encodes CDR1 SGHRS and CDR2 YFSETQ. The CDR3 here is CASSLRVSYNEQFF. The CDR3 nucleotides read TGCGCCAGCAGCTTAAGAGTTTCCTACAATGAGCAGTTCTTC.

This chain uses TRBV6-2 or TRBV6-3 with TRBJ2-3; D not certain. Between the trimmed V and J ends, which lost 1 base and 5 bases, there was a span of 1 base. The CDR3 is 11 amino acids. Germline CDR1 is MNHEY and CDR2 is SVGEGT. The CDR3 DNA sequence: TGTGCCAGCAGTTACTTAGATACGCAGTATTTT. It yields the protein CASSYLDTQYF.

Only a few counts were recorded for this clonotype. The CDR3 DNA follows: TGTGCCAGCAGTTTGGGCAGAATGACGAATCAGCCCCAGCATTTT. This translates into CASSLGRMTNQPQHF. The V call is TRBV12-3 or TRBV12-4, the J call TRBJ1-5; D uncertain. The CDR3 runs 15 residues. Trimming left V 3 bases short and J 4 bases short, with 13 bases between.

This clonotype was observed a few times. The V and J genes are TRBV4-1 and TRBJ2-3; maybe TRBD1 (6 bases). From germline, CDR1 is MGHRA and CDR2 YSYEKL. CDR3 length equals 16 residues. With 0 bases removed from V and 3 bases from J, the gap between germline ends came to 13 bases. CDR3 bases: TGCGCCAGCAGCCAAGAGGCAGGGGTCTTAACAGATACGCAGTATTTT. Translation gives CASSQEAGVLTDTQYF.

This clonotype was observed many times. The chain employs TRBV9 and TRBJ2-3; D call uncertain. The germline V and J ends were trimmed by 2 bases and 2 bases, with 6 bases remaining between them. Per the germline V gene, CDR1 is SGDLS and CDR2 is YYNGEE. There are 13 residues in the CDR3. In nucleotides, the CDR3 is TGTGCCAGCAGCGTCGCGGTCACAGATACGCAGTATTTT. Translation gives CASSVAVTDTQYF.

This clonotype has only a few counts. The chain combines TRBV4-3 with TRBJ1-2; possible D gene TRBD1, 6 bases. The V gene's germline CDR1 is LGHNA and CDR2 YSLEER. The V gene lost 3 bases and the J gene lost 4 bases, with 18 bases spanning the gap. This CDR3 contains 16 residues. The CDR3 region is CASSHAPGQPLYGYTF. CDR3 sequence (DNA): TGCGCCAGCAGCCATGCCCCGGGACAACCTCTCTATGGCTACACCTTC.

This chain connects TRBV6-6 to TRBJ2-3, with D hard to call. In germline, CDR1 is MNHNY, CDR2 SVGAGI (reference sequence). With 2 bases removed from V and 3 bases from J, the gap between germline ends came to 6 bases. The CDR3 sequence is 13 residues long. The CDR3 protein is CASSYLKTDTQYF. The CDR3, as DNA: TGTGCCAGCAGTTACCTAAAAACAGATACGCAGTATTTT.

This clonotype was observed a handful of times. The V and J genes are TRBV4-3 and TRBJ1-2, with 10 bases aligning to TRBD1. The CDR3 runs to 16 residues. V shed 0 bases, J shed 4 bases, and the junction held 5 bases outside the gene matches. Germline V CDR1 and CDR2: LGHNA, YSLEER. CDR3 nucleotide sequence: TGCGCCAGCAGCCAAGATGGGGACAGGGGCACCTATGGCTACACCTTC. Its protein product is CASSQDGDRGTYGYTF.

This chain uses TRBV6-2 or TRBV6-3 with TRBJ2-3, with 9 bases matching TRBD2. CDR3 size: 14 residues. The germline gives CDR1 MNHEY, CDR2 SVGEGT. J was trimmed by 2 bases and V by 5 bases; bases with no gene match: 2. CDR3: CASSASGVTDTQYF. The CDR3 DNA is TGTGCCAGCAGTGCTAGCGGGGTCACAGATACGCAGTATTTT.

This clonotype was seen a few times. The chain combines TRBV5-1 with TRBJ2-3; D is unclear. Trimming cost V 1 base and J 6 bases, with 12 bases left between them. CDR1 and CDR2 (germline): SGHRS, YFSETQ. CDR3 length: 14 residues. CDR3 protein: CASSLYQSTDTQYF. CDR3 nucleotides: TGCGCCAGCAGCTTGTATCAGAGTACGGATACGCAGTATTTT.

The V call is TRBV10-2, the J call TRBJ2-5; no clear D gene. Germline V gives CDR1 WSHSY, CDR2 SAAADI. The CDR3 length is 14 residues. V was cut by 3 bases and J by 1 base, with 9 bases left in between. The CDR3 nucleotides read TGCGCCAGCAGTGATAGGTACCGCCAAGAGACCCAGTACTTC. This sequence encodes CASSDRYRQETQYF.

The CDR3 DNA follows: TGTGCCAGCAGTTTAAGACAGGGGGCTTGGGAGACCCAGTACTTC. Protein sequence: CASSLRQGAWETQYF. The chain couples TRBV12-3 or TRBV12-4 to TRBJ2-5, with 10 bases fitting TRBD1. V was clipped by 2 bases and J by 5 bases; unmatched bases: 5. The CDR3 totals 15 residues.

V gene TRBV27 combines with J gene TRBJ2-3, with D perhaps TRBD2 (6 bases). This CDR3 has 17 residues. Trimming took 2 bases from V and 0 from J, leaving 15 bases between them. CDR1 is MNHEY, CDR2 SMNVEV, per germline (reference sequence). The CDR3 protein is CASSLTSTSGSTDTQYF. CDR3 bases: TGTGCCAGCAGTTTAACTTCCACAAGCGGGAGCACAGATACGCAGTATTTT.